A selection of T cell receptor beta chains follows, all from one sample in a study of blood T cell repertoires in COVID-19. Clones were read by immunoSEQ multiplex PCR, and TCRdb kept only the in-frame ones, dropping some. The repertoire has around 160,000 clones, about 90% of them found once; the top ten carry under 3%. Sequencing was carried out using peripheral blood. Receptors originate from a human donor in a cohort sampled during active COVID-19. The CDR3 runs from the conserved cysteine through the conserved F or W. Each record gives: J gene, clone size, D gene, V gene, CDR3 protein, CDR3 DNA. D genes are given only for firm matches. Size is stated for part of the rows, as once, few or many counts, or as a class when the clone is expanded.

TRBJ2-1 once - TRBV6-5 CASSIGPGLYNEQFF TGTGCCAGCAGTATAGGCCCAGGGCTCTACAATGAGCAGTTCTTC
TRBJ2-7 - TRBD1 TRBV5-1 CASSGQGRPGQYF TGCGCCAGCAGCGGACAGGGGAGGCCCGGGCAGTACTTC
TRBJ2-3 - TRBD2 TRBV27 CATSYLAGVADTQYF TGTGCCACCAGCTACCTAGCGGGGGTGGCCGATACGCAGTATTTT
TRBJ1-2 once - TRBV14 CASSPIDRTWSYTF TGTGCCAGCAGCCCAATCGACAGGACATGGAGCTACACCTTC
TRBJ1-3 - - TRBV3-1/TRBV3-2 CASNQGYGNTIYF TGTGCCAGCAATCAGGGATACGGAAACACCATATATTTT
TRBJ1-2 - - TRBV6-5 CASSPRSYGYTF TGTGCCAGCAGTCCCCGGAGTTATGGCTACACCTTC
TRBJ2-2 - - TRBV9 CASSAGAGYTGELFF TGTGCCAGCAGCGCTGGCGCAGGGTACACCGGGGAGCTGTTTTTT
TRBJ1-2 - - TRBV14 CASSQGPGAYGYTF TGTGCCAGCAGCCAAGGACCAGGGGCCTATGGCTACACCTTC
TRBJ2-2 - TRBD2 TRBV7-2 CASSPLAGLNTGELFF TGTGCCAGCAGCCCTCTAGCGGGGTTGAACACCGGGGAGCTGTTTTTT
TRBJ2-7 - TRBD1 TRBV24-1 CATSDSRTGRVYEQYF TGTGCCACCAGTGATTCTCGGACAGGGAGAGTCTACGAGCAGTACTTC
TRBJ2-3 - TRBD2 TRBV19 CASSMGSGGEDTQYF TGTGCCAGTAGTATGGGTAGCGGGGGGGAAGATACGCAGTATTTT
TRBJ2-7 once TRBD2 TRBV28 CASRRLAEQYF TGTGCCAGCAGGCGACTAGCGGAGCAGTACTTC
TRBJ2-1 once TRBD2 TRBV20-1 CSASGSRTGGLLSNEQFF TGCAGTGCTAGTGGATCGCGAACGGGAGGGCTACTAAGCAATGAGCAGTTCTTC
TRBJ2-3 - TRBD2 TRBV29-1 CSVVGGAGWVDTQYF TGCAGCGTTGTCGGGGGAGCGGGGTGGGTAGATACGCAGTATTTT
TRBJ1-2 - TRBD1 TRBV4-2 CASSPGQGPSYGYTF TGTGCCAGCAGCCCCGGACAGGGGCCGTCCTATGGCTACACCTTC
TRBJ2-7 - - TRBV30 CAWRSPGNTYEQYF TGTGCCTGGAGGTCTCCAGGGAATACCTACGAGCAGTACTTC
TRBJ1-6 - - TRBV3-1/TRBV3-2 CASSQQGSPLHF TGTGCCAGCAGCCAACAGGGGTCACCCCTCCACTTT
TRBJ2-7 - TRBD1 TRBV30 CAWSPPGQGPSSYEQYF TGTGCCTGGAGTCCACCGGGACAGGGGCCGAGCTCCTACGAGCAGTACTTC
TRBJ2-2 - TRBD1 TRBV4-3 CASSQDYDRGNTGELFF TGCGCCAGCAGCCAAGATTATGACAGGGGGAACACCGGGGAGCTGTTTTTT
TRBJ2-2 - TRBD1 TRBV12-5 CASGPTGAVETGELFF TGTGCTAGTGGTCCTACAGGGGCGGTTGAGACCGGGGAGCTGTTTTTT
TRBJ2-3 - TRBD1 TRBV30 CAWTLDRADTQYF TGTGCCTGGACCCTGGACAGGGCAGATACGCAGTATTTT
TRBJ2-7 - - TRBV20-1 CSARDLREQYF TGCAGTGCTAGAGATCTAAGAGAGCAGTACTTC
TRBJ2-1 - TRBD2 TRBV27 CASSLMGLAGMMSSYNEQFF TGTGCCAGCAGTTTAATGGGACTAGCGGGCATGATGAGCTCCTACAATGAGCAGTTCTTC
TRBJ2-1 - TRBD2 TRBV20-1 CSASGIFLAGAYNEQFF TGCAGTGCGAGTGGCATTTTCCTAGCGGGAGCCTACAATGAGCAGTTCTTC
TRBJ1-2 once TRBD1 TRBV5-4 CASSLGDRVYGYTF TGTGCCAGCAGCTTGGGAGACAGGGTCTATGGCTACACCTTC
TRBJ1-2 - TRBD1 TRBV7-8 CASSHDRAGYGYTF TGTGCCAGCAGCCATGACAGGGCCGGCTATGGCTACACCTTC
TRBJ1-2 - - TRBV25-1 CASSEGGRTYGYYGYTF TGTGCCAGCAGTGAAGGGGGCAGGACTTATGGTTACTATGGCTACACCTTC
TRBJ1-1 - TRBD1 TRBV18 CASSARGRNTEAFF TGTGCCAGCTCAGCTAGGGGGCGGAACACTGAAGCTTTCTTT
TRBJ2-1 - TRBD1 TRBV6-6 CASSPGQYYNEQFF TGTGCCAGCAGCCCGGGACAGTACTACAATGAGCAGTTCTTC
TRBJ2-3 - - TRBV7-9 CANDEGDTQYF TGTGCCAACGACGAGGGAGATACGCAGTATTTT
TRBJ2-7 - - TRBV12-3/TRBV12-4 CASSLTDYEQYF TGTGCCAGCAGCCTGACTGACTACGAGCAGTACTTC
TRBJ1-2 - - TRBV19 CASSRDTQVYGYTF TGTGCCAGTAGTCGGGACACCCAGGTCTATGGCTACACCTTC